These T cell receptor beta chains were read from a single sample in a study of blood T cell repertoires in COVID-19. Assay used: immunoSEQ multiplex PCR; TCRdb lists only in-frame clones, some missing. The sample includes about 310,000 clones, more than 75% of them seen just once. What was sequenced was peripheral blood. All receptors derive from a woman aged 45-60 years who had recovered from COVID-19. Each CDR3 is given with its conserved first and last residue. D genes are given only for firm matches. Clone size is not always given. Where it is, it says once, few, many or a class for expanded clones.

j_call v_call clone_size d_call cdr3_nt cdr3_aa
TRBJ1-1 TRBV28 . . TGTGCCAGCACCCACGGCGCAGGGCTTCCCCGGAACACTGAAGCTTTCTTT CASTHGAGLPRNTEAFF
TRBJ2-7 TRBV6-5 . TRBD1 TGTGCCAGCAGGACAGGGGCGCCATACGAGCAGTACTTC CASRTGAPYEQYF
TRBJ1-1 TRBV5-1 . TRBD1 TGCGCCAGCAGCTTGGGGAGGGACAGCTATAACACTGAAGCTTTCTTT CASSLGRDSYNTEAFF
TRBJ2-7 TRBV20-1 once . TGCAGTGCTAGAGTATACGAGCAGTACTTC CSARVYEQYF
TRBJ2-7 TRBV28 . TRBD2 TGTGCCAGCAGTTTGTTCCTAGCGGGGGTTGTGCAGTACTTC CASSLFLAGVVQYF
TRBJ1-4 TRBV5-1 . TRBD1 TGCGCCAGCAGCCATGAAACAGGGGGCCGGGAAAAACTGTTTTTT CASSHETGGREKLFF
TRBJ2-5 TRBV7-8 . TRBD2 TGTGCCAGCAGCTTATATCCTAGCGGAGAGACCCAGTACTTC CASSLYPSGETQYF
TRBJ1-2 TRBV28 few . TGTGCCAGCACGCTTGGGGGCGCACTTTATGGCTACACCTTC CASTLGGALYGYTF
TRBJ2-7 TRBV6-2/TRBV6-3 . . TGTGCCAGCAGTGTAGAGGACGAGCAGTACTTC CASSVEDEQYF
TRBJ2-3 TRBV4-1 . . TGCGCCAGCAGCCAACGAGATTCGAGGAACGTCCCTGATACGCAGTATTTT CASSQRDSRNVPDTQYF
TRBJ2-3 TRBV29-1 . . TGCAGCGTTGGAGGGAGGTTCACAGATACGCAGTATTTT CSVGGRFTDTQYF
TRBJ2-1 TRBV28 . TRBD2 TGTGCCAGCAGTTTATGGTCGGGGGGGTATGGTGAGCAGTTCTTC CASSLWSGGYGEQFF
TRBJ1-4 TRBV7-9 once TRBD1 TGTGCCAGCAGCGCCTTGGGGACAGGGGGCCGGGAAAAACTGTTTTTT CASSALGTGGREKLFF
TRBJ1-5 TRBV2 . . TGTGCCAGCAGCGACCAGGGGCTCGGAAATCAGCCCCAGCATTTT CASSDQGLGNQPQHF
TRBJ2-5 TRBV11-2 . . TGTGCCAGCAGCTTAGTGGCAAGCGGGGAGACCCAGTACTTC CASSLVASGETQYF
TRBJ1-2 TRBV25-1 . . TGTGCCAGCAGTGAATCCCTCTATGGCTACACCTTC CASSESLYGYTF
TRBJ2-2 TRBV6-2/TRBV6-3 . TRBD2 TGTGCCAGCAGTCTACTAGCGGGAGGCACCGGGGAGCTGTTTTTT CASSLLAGGTGELFF
TRBJ1-2 TRBV6-6 . . TGTGCCAGCAGCCCCACCAGAGGGATGACCTACACCTTC CASSPTRGMTYTF
TRBJ2-5 TRBV19 . . TGTGCCAGTAGTATAAGCGGTTTAGAGACCCAGTACTTC CASSISGLETQYF
TRBJ2-3 TRBV4-3 once TRBD2 TGCGCCAGCAGCCAAGTCCCGACTAGCGGGAGGGCGGATACGCAGTATTTT CASSQVPTSGRADTQYF
TRBJ2-3 TRBV11-3 . . TGTGCCAGCAGCTTGGGACTTGCAGATACGCAGTATTTT CASSLGLADTQYF
TRBJ2-7 TRBV20-1 . TRBD2 TGCAGTGCTAGTCCTAGCGGGGAGTACGAGCAGTACTTC CSASPSGEYEQYF
TRBJ1-4 TRBV6-1 . . TGTGCCAGCAGTTTACAGGGTTCGGGTGAAAAACTGTTTTTT CASSLQGSGEKLFF
TRBJ2-1 TRBV7-3 . TRBD1 TGTGCCAGCAGCTTAAAGCCGGGACAGGGTACCAATGAGCAGTTCTTC CASSLKPGQGTNEQFF
TRBJ2-1 TRBV7-2 . . TGTGCCAGCAGCCCTGTATACTCCTACAATGAGCAGTTCTTC CASSPVYSYNEQFF
TRBJ1-1 TRBV19 . TRBD1 TGTGCCAGTAGTGGGGACAGGGACATTCACACTGAAGCTTTCTTT CASSGDRDIHTEAFF
TRBJ2-7 TRBV30 . TRBD2 TGTGCCTGGAGTATACAGCGGGGCGAGCAGTACTTC CAWSIQRGEQYF
TRBJ1-4 TRBV4-3 . . TGCGCCAGCAGCCAAGACCTAGTTGCAACTAATGAAAAACTGTTTTTT CASSQDLVATNEKLFF
TRBJ2-3 TRBV5-6 . TRBD1 TGTGCCAGCCTCGGGACAGGGGTCGGCGGAGCTGGGGAAGGTACGCAGTATTTT CASLGTGVGGAGEGTQYF
TRBJ2-5 TRBV2 . TRBD2 TGTGCCAGCAGTGGCCGCGGGAGCCAAGAGACCCAGTACTTC CASSGRGSQETQYF
TRBJ2-7 TRBV6-2/TRBV6-3 few . TGTGCCAGCAGTCCCCCCCCGGGACTGGCCCTCTACGAGCAGTACTTC CASSPPPGLALYEQYF
TRBJ1-1 TRBV27 . . TGTGCCAGCAGTTTATTCGGGACAACCGGGAGGACTTTCTTT CASSLFGTTGRTFF
TRBJ2-3 TRBV29-1 . TRBD2 TGCAGCGTTGCCGGCAGGGGGACTAGCGGGGGCACAGATACGCAGTATTTT CSVAGRGTSGGTDTQYF
TRBJ1-5 TRBV27 . TRBD1 TGTGCCAGCAGAACAGGGGATCAGCCCCAGCATTTT CASRTGDQPQHF
TRBJ2-5 TRBV4-1 . TRBD2 TGCGCCGCAGGACTAGTAGTGGGTGAGACCCAGTACTTC CAAGLVVGETQYF
TRBJ1-4 TRBV7-2 once . TGTGCCAGCAGCTTGACGGGGACTGCAACTAATGAAAAACTGTTTTTT CASSLTGTATNEKLFF
TRBJ1-5 TRBV15 once . TGTGCCACCAGCAGAGGATGGAGGGGTGAAGGGCAGCCCCAGCATTTT CATSRGWRGEGQPQHF
TRBJ2-7 TRBV6-2/TRBV6-3 . TRBD2 TGTGCCAGCAGCGCAGGACTAGAGGCCGAGCAGTACTTC CASSAGLEAEQYF
TRBJ2-2 TRBV7-9 . TRBD1 TGTGCCAGCAGCTTATCCGGGACAGGGACCGGGGAGCTGTTTTTT CASSLSGTGTGELFF
TRBJ1-5 TRBV30 . . TGTGCCTGGAGTCCCAACCGAAATGGACAGAAGAATCAGCCCCAGCATTTT CAWSPNRNGQKNQPQHF
TRBJ1-5 TRBV20-1 . . TGCAGTGCTAGTCTCCAGGGCAGTCAGCCCCAGCATTTT CSASLQGSQPQHF
TRBJ1-1 TRBV19 . . TGTGCCAGTAGTATGGTTCAGGCTCTTCCGGGGATACCCATGAACACTGAAGCTTTCTTT CASSMVQALPGIPMNTEAFF
TRBJ1-3 TRBV5-6 . . TGTGCCAGCAGCTTGGGCCGCAGGGCCATGGAGGGAAACACCATATATTTT CASSLGRRAMEGNTIYF
TRBJ2-1 TRBV7-8 once TRBD2 TGTGCCAGCAGCTCTACGGGACTAGCGGGAGGGCCCTCACAGTTCTTC CASSSTGLAGGPSQFF
TRBJ2-3 TRBV27 . . TGTGCCAGCAGGGGAGGACTTATCTACACAGATACGCAGTATTTT CASRGGLIYTDTQYF
TRBJ2-5 TRBV15 . . TGTGCCACCAGCAGAGGAAGTCACTCAAACTCTCGGGAGACCCAGTACTTC CATSRGSHSNSRETQYF
TRBJ2-1 TRBV15 . TRBD2 TGTGCCACCAGCAAAGGACTAGCGGGGTCCAATGAGCAGTTCTTC CATSKGLAGSNEQFF
TRBJ2-1 TRBV4-1 . TRBD2 TGCGCCAGCAGCCAAGTGGCGGCGGGAGGACTCTACAATGAGCAGTTCTTC CASSQVAAGGLYNEQFF
TRBJ1-3 TRBV28 . . TGTGCCAGCAGTTTAGGAGTGGTAGCTGGAAACACCATATATTTT CASSLGVVAGNTIYF
TRBJ2-7 TRBV3-1/TRBV3-2 . . TGTGCCAGCAGCCAAGGGAGCTTTCAGGGGCAGTACTTC CASSQGSFQGQYF
TRBJ2-5 TRBV10-3 once TRBD1 TGTGCCATCAGTGGGACAGGGGTGGGAGAGACCCAGTACTTC CAISGTGVGETQYF
TRBJ2-7 TRBV6-5 once TRBD2 TGTGCCAGCAGTTCTCGACTAGCGGGAGGGCCCCACGAGCAGTACTTC CASSSRLAGGPHEQYF
TRBJ1-2 TRBV7-9 . . TGTGCCAGCAGTCCTACACAGACTACCTATGGCTACACCTTC CASSPTQTTYGYTF
TRBJ1-2 TRBV10-3 . . TGTGCCATCAGTGATAGTTCCCGGGAGGGTAACTATGGCTACACCTTC CAISDSSREGNYGYTF
TRBJ1-2 TRBV2 . TRBD1 TGTGCCAGCACCGTGGTGACAGGGGATCTCTCTGGCTACACCTTC CASTVVTGDLSGYTF
TRBJ2-5 TRBV3-1/TRBV3-2 . . TGTGCCAGCAGCCAAGCGGGAATCCAAGAGACCCAGTACTTC CASSQAGIQETQYF